These T cell receptor beta chains were read from a single sample in a study of blood T cell repertoires in COVID-19. Sequencing used immunoSEQ multiplex PCR; TCRdb keeps in-frame clones, though not all of them. The sample carries 150,000 to 200,000 clones, under 85% recorded once. The sample taken for sequencing was peripheral blood. The receptors were sampled from a man aged 65-85 years who had recovered from COVID-19. CDR3s include the opening cysteine and the closing phenylalanine or tryptophan. The order of the fields is V gene, D gene, clone size, J gene, CDR3 protein, CDR3 DNA. The D gene is left open where the match is weak. Part of the rows lack a size; the others show once, few, many or a class for expanded clones.

v_gene: TRBV5-4
d_gene: .
abundance: .
j_gene: TRBJ1-2
CDR3aa: CASSLTGVRYGYTF
CDR3nt: TGTGCCAGCAGCTTAACCGGGGTTCGCTATGGCTACACCTTC

v_gene: TRBV2
d_gene: TRBD1
abundance: few
j_gene: TRBJ2-7
CDR3aa: CASSQDRGSYEQYF
CDR3nt: TGTGCCAGCAGTCAGGACAGGGGGAGCTACGAGCAGTACTTC

v_gene: TRBV19
d_gene: TRBD1
abundance: .
j_gene: TRBJ1-2
CDR3aa: CASSMDRGYYGYTF
CDR3nt: TGTGCCAGTAGTATGGACAGGGGGTACTATGGCTACACCTTC

v_gene: TRBV7-8
d_gene: .
abundance: .
j_gene: TRBJ1-5
CDR3aa: CASSPPPGYFPGGNQPQHF
CDR3nt: TGTGCCAGCAGCCCGCCCCCAGGATACTTCCCCGGGGGCAATCAGCCCCAGCATTTT

v_gene: TRBV7-9
d_gene: TRBD2
abundance: .
j_gene: TRBJ2-2
CDR3aa: CASSFFTGLAENTGELFF
CDR3nt: TGTGCCAGCAGCTTCTTCACAGGACTAGCGGAGAACACCGGGGAGCTGTTTTTT

v_gene: TRBV7-2
d_gene: .
abundance: .
j_gene: TRBJ2-5
CDR3aa: CASSLVISVGETQYF
CDR3nt: TGTGCCAGCAGCTTAGTGATTAGCGTGGGAGAGACCCAGTACTTC

v_gene: TRBV9
d_gene: TRBD2
abundance: .
j_gene: TRBJ2-1
CDR3aa: CASSVELSGSHNEQFF
CDR3nt: TGTGCCAGCAGCGTAGAACTGAGCGGGAGTCACAATGAGCAGTTCTTC

v_gene: TRBV5-1
d_gene: .
abundance: .
j_gene: TRBJ1-3
CDR3aa: CASSLGSGLGNTIYF
CDR3nt: TGCGCCAGCAGCTTGGGATCGGGTTTAGGAAACACCATATATTTT

v_gene: TRBV19
d_gene: .
abundance: .
j_gene: TRBJ2-7
CDR3aa: CASSHRAGLNYEQYF
CDR3nt: TGTGCCAGTAGCCATCGGGCGGGACTCAACTACGAGCAGTACTTC

v_gene: TRBV6-5
d_gene: .
abundance: once
j_gene: TRBJ2-1
CDR3aa: CASRRLTSYNEQFF
CDR3nt: TGTGCCAGCAGACGACTAACCTCCTACAATGAGCAGTTCTTC

v_gene: TRBV11-2
d_gene: .
abundance: .
j_gene: TRBJ1-4
CDR3aa: CASSPTAQATNEKLFF
CDR3nt: TGTGCCAGCAGCCCGACAGCCCAAGCAACTAATGAAAAACTGTTTTTT

v_gene: TRBV10-2
d_gene: TRBD2
abundance: .
j_gene: TRBJ2-1
CDR3aa: CASRGLAGGHEQFF
CDR3nt: TGCGCCAGCAGAGGACTAGCGGGAGGCCATGAGCAGTTCTTC

v_gene: TRBV10-3
d_gene: .
abundance: .
j_gene: TRBJ1-3
CDR3aa: CAISARTDGNTIYF
CDR3nt: TGTGCCATCAGTGCGAGGACAGATGGAAACACCATATATTTT

v_gene: TRBV12-5
d_gene: .
abundance: .
j_gene: TRBJ1-1
CDR3aa: CASGRTVDHEAFF
CDR3nt: TGTGCTAGTGGCAGGACAGTAGACCATGAAGCTTTCTTT

v_gene: TRBV6-1
d_gene: .
abundance: .
j_gene: TRBJ1-5
CDR3aa: CASSETEYSNQPQHF
CDR3nt: TGTGCCAGCAGTGAGACAGAGTATAGCAATCAGCCCCAGCATTTT

v_gene: TRBV7-2
d_gene: .
abundance: .
j_gene: TRBJ2-5
CDR3aa: CASSQTGETQYF
CDR3nt: TGTGCCAGCAGCCAAACCGGTGAGACCCAGTACTTC

v_gene: TRBV9
d_gene: .
abundance: few
j_gene: TRBJ1-6
CDR3aa: CASSPRPGDPSPLHF
CDR3nt: TGTGCCAGCAGCCCCCGCCCGGGGGATCCTTCACCCCTCCACTTT

v_gene: TRBV4-1
d_gene: .
abundance: .
j_gene: TRBJ2-3
CDR3aa: CASSQAGSSTDTQYF
CDR3nt: TGCGCCAGCAGCCAAGCGGGATCTAGCACAGATACGCAGTATTTT

v_gene: TRBV11-2
d_gene: TRBD2
abundance: once
j_gene: TRBJ2-7
CDR3aa: CASSPSAGPAYEQYF
CDR3nt: TGTGCCAGCAGCCCCTCAGCGGGACCAGCCTACGAGCAGTACTTC

v_gene: TRBV28
d_gene: .
abundance: .
j_gene: TRBJ2-7
CDR3aa: CASSSPLKHEQYF
CDR3nt: TGTGCCAGCAGTTCTCCCCTGAAGCACGAGCAGTACTTC

v_gene: TRBV3-1/TRBV3-2
d_gene: .
abundance: .
j_gene: TRBJ1-1
CDR3aa: CASSQELPNTEAFF
CDR3nt: TGTGCCAGCAGCCAAGAACTGCCGAACACTGAAGCTTTCTTT

v_gene: TRBV15
d_gene: TRBD1
abundance: .
j_gene: TRBJ2-1
CDR3aa: CATSRDRGQYNEQFF
CDR3nt: TGTGCCACCAGCAGAGATCGGGGACAGTACAATGAGCAGTTCTTC

v_gene: TRBV19
d_gene: TRBD1
abundance: .
j_gene: TRBJ2-7
CDR3aa: CASSMGGQGTYEQYF
CDR3nt: TGTGCCAGTAGTATGGGAGGACAGGGGACCTACGAGCAGTACTTC

v_gene: TRBV5-1
d_gene: TRBD2
abundance: .
j_gene: TRBJ2-1
CDR3aa: CASSLGGTSRSLNEQFF
CDR3nt: TGCGCCAGCAGCTTGGGGGGGACTAGTCGGAGTTTGAATGAGCAGTTCTTC

v_gene: TRBV29-1
d_gene: TRBD1
abundance: few
j_gene: TRBJ2-7
CDR3aa: CSVILRQGGYEQYF
CDR3nt: TGCAGCGTTATACTCCGACAGGGCGGCTACGAGCAGTACTTC

v_gene: TRBV19
d_gene: TRBD1
abundance: once
j_gene: TRBJ1-5
CDR3aa: CASSTATGASNQPQHF
CDR3nt: TGTGCCAGTAGTACCGCGACAGGGGCTAGCAATCAGCCCCAGCATTTT

v_gene: TRBV19
d_gene: .
abundance: once
j_gene: TRBJ1-5
CDR3aa: CASSWGGLDNQPQHF
CDR3nt: TGTGCCAGTAGTTGGGGGGGGCTAGACAATCAGCCCCAGCATTTT

v_gene: TRBV6-5
d_gene: .
abundance: .
j_gene: TRBJ1-2
CDR3aa: CASSYPGGGYTF
CDR3nt: TGTGCCAGCAGTTACCCCGGCGGTGGCTACACCTTC

v_gene: TRBV18
d_gene: TRBD2
abundance: few
j_gene: TRBJ2-7
CDR3aa: CASSPGGGPDEQYF
CDR3nt: TGTGCCAGCTCACCAGGCGGGGGGCCTGACGAGCAGTACTTC

v_gene: TRBV5-1
d_gene: .
abundance: .
j_gene: TRBJ1-2
CDR3aa: CASSPLPGSEANYGYTF
CDR3nt: TGCGCCAGCAGCCCGCTCCCGGGGAGCGAAGCTAACTATGGCTACACCTTC

v_gene: TRBV7-8
d_gene: .
abundance: once
j_gene: TRBJ2-1
CDR3aa: CASSPQGSEQFF
CDR3nt: TGTGCCAGCAGCCCTCAGGGTAGTGAGCAGTTCTTC

v_gene: TRBV6-2/TRBV6-3
d_gene: .
abundance: .
j_gene: TRBJ1-2
CDR3aa: CASSYRSVAISRTRGNYGYTF
CDR3nt: TGTGCCAGCAGTTACCGATCAGTTGCCATTTCCAGGACGCGGGGTAACTATGGCTACACCTTC

v_gene: TRBV21-1
d_gene: .
abundance: .
j_gene: TRBJ2-2
CDR3aa: CASSKWAGLTGELFF
CDR3nt: TGTGCCAGCAGCAAATGGGCAGGGTTGACCGGGGAGCTGTTTTTT

v_gene: TRBV6-5
d_gene: TRBD1
abundance: .
j_gene: TRBJ1-6
CDR3aa: CASRGQGTNSPLHF
CDR3nt: TGTGCCAGCAGGGGACAGGGGACTAATTCACCCCTCCACTTT

v_gene: TRBV7-6
d_gene: TRBD1
abundance: .
j_gene: TRBJ2-1
CDR3aa: CASSFGSGQVYNEQFF
CDR3nt: TGTGCCAGCAGTTTCGGTTCGGGACAGGTCTACAATGAGCAGTTCTTC

v_gene: TRBV11-2
d_gene: TRBD1
abundance: .
j_gene: TRBJ2-2
CDR3aa: CASAGGNTGELFF
CDR3nt: TGTGCCAGCGCAGGGGGGAACACCGGGGAGCTGTTTTTT

v_gene: TRBV30
d_gene: .
abundance: .
j_gene: TRBJ2-7
CDR3aa: CAWSRGSSYEQYF
CDR3nt: TGTGCCTGGAGCAGAGGAAGCTCCTACGAGCAGTACTTC

v_gene: TRBV30
d_gene: .
abundance: .
j_gene: TRBJ2-5
CDR3aa: CAWGPGETQYF
CDR3nt: TGTGCCTGGGGGCCGGGGGAGACCCAGTACTTC

v_gene: TRBV28
d_gene: .
abundance: once
j_gene: TRBJ1-6
CDR3aa: CATVQGNNSPLHF
CDR3nt: TGTGCCACTGTACAGGGAAATAATTCACCCCTCCACTTT

v_gene: TRBV20-1
d_gene: .
abundance: few
j_gene: TRBJ2-5
CDR3aa: CSASDGRTQETQYF
CDR3nt: TGCAGTGCCAGTGATGGGAGGACCCAAGAGACCCAGTACTTC